These 4 T cell receptor beta chains came from one sample sequenced in a study of T cell responses to AZD1222 COVID-19 vaccine. Data came from immunoSEQ multiplex PCR; TCRdb stores just in-frame clones and leaves some out. Of 180,000 or so clones in the sample, just over 90% are singletons; the top ten hold approximately 2.5%. The sequences come from peripheral blood, collected on day 0 of AZD1222 vaccination. The receptor set was obtained from an adult in good health.

The V gene is TRBV4-1, the J gene TRBJ1-2; TRBD1 might be the D (5 bases). The CDR3 is 15 residues long. Trimming took 3 bases from V and 8 from J, leaving 19 bases between them. The V gene's germline CDR1 is MGHRA and CDR2 YSYEKL. For the CDR3, the DNA is TGCGCCAGCAGCCACGGGGGGGAGTTGTTTTGGGGCTACACCTTC. Amino acid sequence: CASSHGGELFWGYTF.

This chain links TRBV2 with TRBJ1-5, with 11 bases fitting TRBD1. CDR1 is SNHLY and CDR2 is FYNNEI in the germline V gene. Losses at the gene ends were 6 bases for V and 7 bases for J; bases not matched to a gene: 5. The CDR3 length is 14 residues. The CDR3 DNA follows: TGTGCCAGCAGAGGACAGGGGGCACAGCAGCCCCAGCATTTT. Translating gives CASRGQGAQQPQHF.

This chain links TRBV5-1 with TRBJ2-5; TRBD2 aligns across 10 bases. The CDR3 contains 15 residues. The ends lost 4 bases at V and 2 bases at J; junction bases unmatched: 5. Germline V gene lookup returns CDR1 SGHRS and CDR2 YFSETQ. The CDR3 DNA sequence: TGCGCCAGCAGCCCAGCGGGAGGGCGGCAAGAGACCCAGTACTTC. Translated, it gives CASSPAGGRQETQYF.

The rearrangement uses TRBV3-1 (or the pseudogene TRBV3-2) and TRBJ1-1; the D is unclear. The CDR3 is made up of 13 amino acids. Germline assignment: CDR1 LGHDT and CDR2 YNNKEL (reference sequence). V lost 5 bases to trimming and J lost 3 bases, with 10 bases between them. The CDR3 DNA is TGTGCCAGCAGCTCTATAGGAGACACTGAAGCTTTCTTT. Protein product: CASSSIGDTEAFF.